Below, one T cell receptor (beta chain) is given with its context. TCRdb independently ran MiXCR on the RT-PCR reads; one entry per CDR3 protein. The sample includes about 680,000 distinct CDR3 sequences, around 14% of them seen just once. Germline V gene sequence: CDR1 DFQATT, CDR2 SNEGSKA (reference sequence). The CDR3 extends over 14 amino acids. V shed 3 bases, J shed 3 bases, and the junction held 7 bases outside the gene matches. Sequenced sample: memory CD4+ T cells from blood. V usage is TRBV20-1 and J usage is TRBJ2-7; the match to TRBD1 covers 8 bases. The sequence was obtained from a female donor in good health, serving as a healthy control. CDR3 loop: CSASYRGRIYEQYF. CDR3 DNA: TGCAGTGCTAGTTACAGGGGGAGGATCTACGAGCAGTACTTC.